A single sample is the source of the 21 T cell receptor beta chains below, sequenced in a study of blood T cells in healthy people across ages. Combining a sample-barcoded 5' primer with a J-beta primer mix, a second PCR ran for roughly 6 to 12 cycles. TCRdb called the 5' RACE reads again in MiXCR, with one record for every CDR3 protein. This repertoire shows 650,000 or so distinct CDR3 sequences, 45% to 60% found once; its top ten account for about 13%. What was sequenced was blood. These receptors were obtained from an elderly woman in good health.

Note on this clonotype: An end of the junction does not agree with germline; a read error may underlie this. V usage is TRBV3-1 and J usage is TRBJ2-1, with 9 bases lining up with TRBD1. CDR3 length: 14 amino acids. Germline lookup yields CDR1 LGHDT and CDR2 YNNKEL (reference sequence). The CDR3 nucleotides are TGTGTCAGCAGCCCAGGACAGGGGATGTGGGAGCAGTTCTTC. Translated: CVSSPGQGMWEQFF.

The V gene is TRBV12-3 or TRBV12-4, the J gene TRBJ2-2, with 9 bases that match TRBD2. CDR3 length: 15 amino acids. Unmatched junction bases numbered 7, after V lost 7 bases and J lost 4 bases. CDR3 in DNA: TGTGCCAGCATTGAGCGGGGGGTTCCCACCGGGGAGCTGTTTTTT. Protein product: CASIERGVPTGELFF.

There are a few counts of this clonotype. This chain connects TRBV5-6 to TRBJ2-7; TRBD2 agrees at 7 bases. This CDR3 is 17 amino acids long. The germline gives CDR1 SGHDT, CDR2 YYEEEE. With V trimmed by 0 bases and J by 7 bases, 16 bases remained unmatched. CDR3 nucleotides: TGTGCCAGCAGCTTGGGCGTAGGGACTACCTTCAGGGATGAGCAGTACTTC. Translation: CASSLGVGTTFRDEQYF.

With respect to this clonotype: A much larger clone differs from this one at a single base, so this may be a read error. The chain is built from TRBV29-1 and TRBJ2-1; TRBD1 matches at 9 bases. The germline gives CDR1 SQVTM, CDR2 ANQGSEA. The CDR3 spans 12 residues. V trimming: 7 bases; J trimming: 10 bases; junction bases outside the gene matches: 8. CDR3 DNA: TGCAGCGCACAGGGGGCGAGGTGGGAGCAGTTCTTC. This encodes CSAQGARWEQFF.

The CDR3 sequence: CASRTGTDLGSLHF. The CDR3 DNA is TGTGCCAGCAGGACCGGGACAGACTTGGGATCCCTCCACTTT. The rearrangement joins TRBV2 to TRBJ1-6; 7 nucleotides align to TRBD1. The CDR3 extends over 14 amino acids. CDR1 and CDR2 (germline): SNHLY, FYNNEI. Trimming cost V 6 bases and J 14 bases; bases outside gene matches: 13.

V usage is TRBV12-3 or TRBV12-4 and J usage is TRBJ2-1; D remains ambiguous. The CDR3 is 13 amino acids. Trimming removed 6 bases at V and 10 bases at J, with 16 bases between. CDR3 region: CASRPTRSDEQFF. As DNA, the CDR3 is TGTGCCAGCAGGCCAACGCGGAGTGACGAGCAGTTCTTC.

In regard to this clonotype: The junction departs from germline at one end; a sequencing error may be responsible. The chain is built from TRBV9 and TRBJ2-1; D might be TRBD1 or TRBD2, each matching 5 bases. This CDR3 has 14 amino acids. Germline lookup yields CDR1 SGDLS and CDR2 YYNGEE. CDR3 sequence reads: CASGVAEGYNEQFF. CDR3 bases: TGTGCCAGCGGCGTAGCTGAGGGGTACAATGAGCAGTTCTTC.

This clonotype appeared once. This may arise from a read error, as a much more abundant clone is one base away. The V gene is TRBV29-1, the J gene TRBJ2-1; D is ambiguous. The CDR3 consists of 13 residues. CDR1 is SQVTM and CDR2 is ANQGSEA in the germline V gene. As DNA, the CDR3 is TGCGGCACCCGGACCGATAAGTCCGAGGAGCAGTTCTTC. Residues: CGTRTDKSEEQFF.

Only one count was recorded for this clonotype. The chain joins TRBV6-2 or TRBV6-3 to TRBJ2-5, with D unresolved. The V end lost 7 bases, the J end lost 4 bases, and 19 bases lay between the germline ends. Germline loops: CDR1 MNHEY, CDR2 SVGEGT. This CDR3 contains 15 residues. The CDR3 region is CASNYIQSMGETQYF. The CDR3 DNA sequence: TGTGCCAGCAATTATATTCAGTCGATGGGAGAGACCCAGTACTTC.

This clonotype was counted between two and nine times. The chain employs TRBV20-1 and TRBJ2-2; 10 positions agree with TRBD1. Unmatched junction bases numbered 5, after V lost 5 bases and J lost 5 bases. This CDR3 is built from 14 residues. Germline values: CDR1 DFQATT, CDR2 SNEGSKA (reference sequence). In DNA, the CDR3 is TGCAGTGCTTGGACAGGGGGGAGAACCGGGGAGCTGTTTTTT. This translates into CSAWTGGRTGELFF.

A note on this clonotype: At one end, the junction sequence differs from germline, possibly due to a read error. The chain recombines TRBV9 with TRBJ2-7; D is unclear. Germline loops: CDR1 SGDLS, CDR2 YYNGEE. The length of the CDR3 is 14 residues. Written as DNA, the CDR3 is TGTGTCAGCAGCGTAGCCGGTCTGGGGTACGAGCAGTACTTC. This sequence encodes CVSSVAGLGYEQYF.

As regards this clonotype: Relative to the germline gene, one junction end is altered; a read error may explain this. The rearrangement links TRBV24-1 to TRBJ2-3; 7 bases match TRBD1. The CDR3 is made up of 17 amino acids. Germline CDR1 KGHDR, CDR2 SFDVKD. CDR3 protein: CATSDPGTALGVDTRYF. DNA for the CDR3: TGTGCCACCAGTGATCCAGGGACAGCGCTCGGGGTGGATACGCGGTATTTT.

The chain couples TRBV5-1 to TRBJ1-2; TRBD1 matches 9 bases. Germline CDR1 and CDR2: SGHRS and YFSETQ. The ends lost 0 bases at V and 8 bases at J; junction bases unmatched: 11. This CDR3 comprises 16 residues. This CDR3 reads CASSLARATGGSGYTF. DNA of the CDR3: TGCGCCAGCAGCTTGGCGCGAGCTACAGGGGGCAGCGGCTACACCTTC.

This clonotype turned up a few times. The rearrangement uses TRBV15 and TRBJ2-2; TRBD2 matches 7 bases. V lost 1 base to trimming and J lost 0 bases; unmatched junction nucleotides: 8. The CDR3 has 18 residues. Germline assignment: CDR1 LNHNV and CDR2 YYDKDF (reference sequence). CDR3 DNA sequence: TGTGCCACCAGCAGAGGAGCGTCAGGACTAGCGAACACCGGGGAGCTGTTTTTT. This translates into CATSRGASGLANTGELFF.

This clonotype has a count of ten or more. The chain recombines TRBV12-3 or TRBV12-4 with TRBJ1-1; D is unclear. This CDR3 comprises 12 residues. Trimming took 5 bases from V and 6 from J, leaving 10 bases between them. DNA for the CDR3: TGTGCCAGCAGTCTCGGTTGGGCTGAAGCTTTCTTT. Translated: CASSLGWAEAFF.

The sample holds many counts of this clonotype. The chain couples TRBV9 to TRBJ2-3; the D gene could be TRBD1 or TRBD2 (5 bases each). CDR1 is SGDLS and CDR2 is YYNGEE in the germline V gene. Trimming left V 0 bases short and J 3 bases short, with 14 bases between. There are 16 residues in the CDR3. The CDR3 is CASSVAGMWGTDTQYF. Here the CDR3 DNA reads TGTGCCAGCAGCGTAGCGGGGATGTGGGGGACAGATACGCAGTATTTT.

This clonotype has a count of ten or more. This sequence may be a read error, since a much larger clone differs from it by one base. This chain connects TRBV5-1 to TRBJ1-2; D gene unclear. The germline CDR1 and CDR2 sequences are SGHRS and YFSETQ. The CDR3 covers 14 residues. V lost 4 bases and J lost 0, with 10 bases in between. The CDR3 nucleotides read TGCGCCAGCAGCGTGGAGACACCTAACTATGGCTACACCTTC. It encodes CASSVETPNYGYTF.

The chain links TRBV12-3 or TRBV12-4 to TRBJ1-1; D gene uncertain. Trimming cost V 7 bases and J 6 bases, with 18 bases left between them. There are 14 residues in the CDR3. The CDR3: CASNQFDGVAEAFF. As DNA, the CDR3 is TGTGCCAGCAATCAATTTGACGGGGTGGCTGAAGCTTTCTTT.

Only a few counts were recorded for this clonotype. A read error may be the cause here, since a much bigger clone is one base away. CDR3: CASSSTGGDYNEQYF. CDR3 nucleotide sequence: TGTGCCAGCAGCTCGACTGGCGGCGACTACAATGAGCAGTACTTC. V gene TRBV11-1 combines with J gene TRBJ2-7; weak D call: TRBD2 (5 bases). The germline CDR1 and CDR2 sequences are SGHAT and FQDESV (reference sequence). The germline V and J ends were trimmed by 4 bases and 7 bases, with 20 bases remaining between them. This CDR3 comprises 15 residues.

The J gene is TRBJ2-1, the V gene TRBV4-2; D might be TRBD1 or TRBD2, each matching 5 bases. With the DNA end fitting TRBJ2-7 better, the J assignment may be wrong. The CDR3 has 16 residues. CDR1 is LGHNA, CDR2 YNFKEQ, per germline. The CDR3 region is CASTLPGGSSYNEQYF. CDR3 DNA sequence: TGTGCCAGCACCCTTCCTGGGGGAAGCTCCTACAATGAGCAGTACTTC.

There are many counts of this clonotype. The CDR3 protein is CASSSRGTGPSYEQYF. The CDR3, as DNA: TGTGCCAGCAGCTCTCGAGGGACAGGGCCCTCCTACGAGCAGTACTTC. V and J are TRBV7-9 and TRBJ2-7; 9 positions agree with TRBD1. This CDR3 region has 16 residues. Germline CDR1 reads SEHNR; CDR2 reads FQNEAQ (reference sequence). V gave up 4 bases and J gave up 0 bases; unmatched junction bases: 7.